The 26 T cell receptor beta chains below were found in one sample sequenced in a study of cytomegalovirus exposure and HLA in healthy donors. The PCR used 60 Vbeta and 13 Jbeta primers. Method: immunoSEQ multiplex PCR; TCRdb's copy keeps in-frame clones and lacks some. This sample has some 170,000 clones; approximately 80% occur once, and the top ten carry under 2%. The sequenced sample consisted of PBMCs. The origin of the receptors is a woman in her 30s in good health and CMV-seronegative.

The J gene is TRBJ2-5, the V gene TRBV28; D remains unclear. Per the germline V gene, CDR1 is MDHEN and CDR2 is SYDVKM. Trimming shortened V by 9 bases and J by 0 bases, and 20 bases separated the two germline ends. The CDR3 spans 16 residues. The CDR3 nucleotides read TGTGCCAGGGCCCAAAACCTCACGGAGTACCAAGAGACCCAGTACTTC. Translating gives CARAQNLTEYQETQYF.

The genes are TRBV6-6 and TRBJ1-5; TRBD1 agrees at 8 bases. Germline assignment: CDR1 MNHNY and CDR2 SVGAGI (reference sequence). The CDR3 sequence is 13 residues long. V lost 6 bases and J lost 5; bases outside the gene matches: 3. CDR3 protein: CASRSDRDQPQHF. In DNA, the CDR3 is TGTGCCAGCAGGTCGGACAGGGATCAGCCCCAGCATTTT.

V and J are TRBV27 and TRBJ1-1, with 10 bases identical to TRBD1. The ends lost 6 bases at V and 4 bases at J; junction bases unmatched: 8. Germline lookup yields CDR1 MNHEY and CDR2 SMNVEV (reference sequence). CDR3 length: 15 amino acids. Written as DNA, the CDR3 is TGTGCCAGCAGACCGGGACAGGGGTTGTTCACTGAAGCTTTCTTT. It specifies CASRPGQGLFTEAFF.

V usage is TRBV30 and J usage is TRBJ1-4, with a weak D call TRBD1 (5 bases). V lost 0 bases and J lost 7, with 12 bases in between. This CDR3 comprises 14 residues. Germline CDR1 GTSNPN, CDR2 SVGIG (reference sequence). Here the CDR3 DNA reads TGTGCCTGGAGTGTAGGAAGGGGTAGTGAAAAACTGTTTTTT. It yields the protein CAWSVGRGSEKLFF.

This chain joins TRBV4-3 and TRBJ2-1; 9 nucleotides align to TRBD2. Germline V CDR1 and CDR2: LGHNA, YSLEER. CDR3 length: 16 amino acids. V was clipped by 2 bases and J by 7 bases; unmatched bases: 9. The DNA for the CDR3 is TGCGCCAGCAGCCAACTAGCGGGAAGTGCGGGGAATGAGCAGTTCTTC. It encodes CASSQLAGSAGNEQFF.

The V gene is TRBV11-2, the J gene TRBJ1-1, with D perhaps matching TRBD1 (6 bases). V was clipped by 3 bases and J by 7 bases, with 12 bases between them. CDR3 length: 13 amino acids. Germline V CDR1 and CDR2: SGHAT, FQNNGV. The CDR3 spells CASSFTGIGEAFF. The DNA for the CDR3 is TGTGCCAGCAGCTTTACAGGGATAGGTGAAGCTTTCTTT.

The gene calls are TRBV13 and TRBJ2-7, with TRBD2 matching over 8 bases. The CDR3 is 16 amino acids. V lost 3 bases, J lost 3 bases, and 10 bases stayed unmatched. Germline CDR1 reads PRHDT; CDR2 reads FYEKMQ (reference sequence). CDR3: CASSLGTGTRGYEQYF. The CDR3 DNA is TGTGCCAGCAGCTTGGGCACCGGGACTAGAGGCTACGAGCAGTACTTC.

This chain uses TRBV6-5 with TRBJ2-5, with 14 bases identical to TRBD2. The J call may not be correct, given that the DNA end is closer to TRBJ2-7. The germline gives CDR1 MNHEY, CDR2 SVGAGI. The CDR3 runs 15 residues. The CDR3 reads CASSPGLAGGNEQYF. For the CDR3, the DNA is TGTGCCAGCAGCCCCGGACTAGCGGGAGGTAACGAGCAGTACTTC.

The chain is built from TRBV28 and TRBJ1-6, with D tentatively TRBD1 (6 bases). With 4 bases removed from V and 4 bases from J, the gap between germline ends came to 11 bases. Germline V CDR1 and CDR2: MDHEN, SYDVKM. This CDR3 is built from 15 residues. In DNA, the CDR3 is TGTGCCAGCAGTTCCGAACAGGGATATAATTCACCCCTCCACTTT. Protein: CASSSEQGYNSPLHF.

CDR3 nucleotide sequence: TGTGCCAGCAGCCAATCGGTGGCAGGGAAGAACACCGGGGAGCTGTTTTTT. This gives the protein CASSQSVAGKNTGELFF. The V gene is TRBV16, the J gene TRBJ2-2, with D possibly being TRBD1 (5 bases). The V and J ends lost 0 bases and 1 base respectively, with 12 bases between them. There are 17 residues in the CDR3. Germline V CDR1 and CDR2: KGHSY, FQNENV.

This clone was seen a handful of times. This chain links TRBV10-3 with TRBJ2-7; 11 bases match TRBD2. CDR1 ENHRY and CDR2 SYGVKD come from the germline V gene. V lost 4 bases to trimming and J lost 4 bases; unmatched junction nucleotides: 15. The CDR3 runs to 18 residues. CDR3 loop: CAISGTGGLAALPYEQYF. CDR3 sequence (DNA): TGTGCCATCAGTGGCACAGGGGGACTAGCGGCACTACCTTACGAGCAGTACTTC.

The genes are TRBV6-6 and TRBJ2-3; 9 bases fit TRBD2. The CDR3 length is 15 residues. The germline V gene encodes CDR1 MNHNY and CDR2 SVGAGI (reference sequence). Germline trimming cut 5 bases from V and 5 bases from J; bases unmatched to any gene: 8. The CDR3 spells CASSPAGGSGDTQYF. Written as DNA, the CDR3 is TGTGCCAGCAGTCCAGCGGGAGGTTCGGGAGATACGCAGTATTTT.

The chain carries TRBV19 and TRBJ2-1, with D possibly being TRBD1 (5 bases). V was cut by 6 bases and J by 5 bases, with 11 bases left in between. There are 13 residues in the CDR3. CDR1 and CDR2 from the germline V gene are LNHDA and SQIVND (reference sequence). The CDR3 loop is CASRRTQNNEQFF. The CDR3 nucleotides are TGTGCCAGTAGGCGGACACAAAACAATGAGCAGTTCTTC.

This clone was picked up a small number of times. The rearrangement links TRBV7-8 to TRBJ2-1; 7 positions agree with TRBD2. Germline loops: CDR1 SGHVS, CDR2 FQNEAQ. The CDR3 covers 17 residues. V shed 0 bases, J shed 8 bases, and the junction held 13 bases outside the gene matches. The DNA of the CDR3 is TGTGCCAGCAGCTTAGCGATCCCAGCGGGGTTATTGCATGAGCAGTTCTTC. This sequence encodes CASSLAIPAGLLHEQFF.

V and J are TRBV9 and TRBJ2-3; 12 nucleotides agree with TRBD2. CDR3 length: 16 amino acids. Unmatched junction bases numbered 5, after V lost 4 bases and J lost 2 bases. Germline V gives CDR1 SGDLS, CDR2 YYNGEE. CDR3 amino acids: CASSLGTSGYTDTQYF. CDR3 coding DNA: TGTGCCAGCAGCTTGGGGACTAGCGGGTACACAGATACGCAGTATTTT. The full variable domain, completed using reference TRBV9 and TRBJ2-3, is DSGVTQTPKHLITATGQRVTLRCSPRSGDLSVYWYQQSLDQGLQFLIQYYNGEERAKGNILERFSAQQFPDLHSELNLSSLELGDSALYFCASSLGTSGYTDTQYFGPGTRLTVL.

J is TRBJ1-5 and V is TRBV28, with no clear D. Germline V gene data show CDR1 as MDHEN and CDR2 as SYDVKM. Trimming cost V 3 bases and J 4 bases, with 16 bases left between them. The CDR3 has 16 amino acids. The CDR3 is CASSLPGSRANQPQHF. The CDR3 region has the DNA TGTGCCAGCAGTTTGCCAGGCTCACGAGCTAATCAGCCCCAGCATTTT. The full variable domain, with the rest looked up from reference TRBV28 and TRBJ1-5, is DVKVTQSSRYLVKRTGEKVFLECVQDMDHENMFWYRQDPGLGLRLIYFSYDVKMKEKGDIPEGYSVSREKKERFSLILESASTNQTSMYLCASSLPGSRANQPQHFGDGTRLSIL.

The CDR3 coding sequence is TGTGCCAGCAGCTTGGTGACTAGCGGGGTTATCGAGCAGTACTTC. It specifies CASSLVTSGVIEQYF. The chain links TRBV5-6 to TRBJ2-7; 11 positions match TRBD2. Per the germline V gene, CDR1 is SGHDT and CDR2 is YYEEEE. With V trimmed by 0 bases and J by 6 bases, 5 bases remained unmatched. The CDR3 consists of 15 residues. Full variable domain (rest looked up from reference TRBV5-6 and TRBJ2-7): DAGVTQSPTHLIKTRGQQVTLRCSPKSGHDTVSWYQQALGQGPQFIFQYYEEEERQRGNFPDRFSGHQFPNYSSELNVNALLLGDSALYLCASSLVTSGVIEQYFGPGTRLTVT.

J is TRBJ2-7 and V is TRBV2, with 8 bases matching TRBD2. CDR3 length: 14 amino acids. V lost 3 bases, J lost 5 bases, and 6 bases stayed unmatched. Per germline, CDR1 SNHLY and CDR2 FYNNEI. The CDR3 loop reads CASSDTSGLDEQYF. Written as DNA, the CDR3 is TGTGCCAGCAGTGATACTAGCGGTCTAGACGAGCAGTACTTC.

This clone showed up just a few times. This chain joins TRBV27 and TRBJ1-5; TRBD1 matches 7 bases. The CDR3 extends over 15 amino acids. The trim removed 3 bases at V and 5 bases at J, leaving 7 bases unmatched. Germline values: CDR1 MNHEY, CDR2 SMNVEV (reference sequence). This chain's CDR3 is CASSFNRDSYQPQHF. Written as DNA, the CDR3 is TGTGCCAGCAGTTTCAACCGGGACAGCTATCAGCCCCAGCATTTT.

The rearrangement joins TRBV6-5 to TRBJ2-7; D is unresolved. Looked up from germline, CDR1 is MNHEY and CDR2 is SVGAGI. Trimming removed 2 bases at V and 6 bases at J, with 17 bases between. This CDR3 contains 15 residues. The CDR3 DNA follows: TGTGCCAGCAGTTACCTTGCGGCCCCATCCGCCGAGCAGTACTTC. It is translated as CASSYLAAPSAEQYF.

The genes are TRBV5-6 and TRBJ1-2; 12 nucleotides align to TRBD1. The CDR3 runs to 15 residues. V lost 0 bases, J lost 7 bases, and 4 bases stayed unmatched. The germline V gene has CDR1 SGHDT and CDR2 YYEEEE. The CDR3: CASSLVGQGAGGYTF. The CDR3 DNA is TGTGCCAGCAGCTTGGTGGGACAGGGGGCTGGTGGCTACACCTTC. Looking up the rest from reference TRBV5-6 and TRBJ1-2 gives the full variable domain: DAGVTQSPTHLIKTRGQQVTLRCSPKSGHDTVSWYQQALGQGPQFIFQYYEEEERQRGNFPDRFSGHQFPNYSSELNVNALLLGDSALYLCASSLVGQGAGGYTFGSGTRLTVV.

V usage is TRBV28 and J usage is TRBJ1-5; TRBD1 matches 10 bases. This CDR3 contains 15 residues. CDR1 and CDR2 (germline): MDHEN, SYDVKM. The ends lost 6 bases at V and 2 bases at J; junction bases unmatched: 4. The CDR3 DNA is TGTGCCAGCAGAACCGGGACAGGGGGCAATCAGCCCCAGCATTTT. Translating it yields CASRTGTGGNQPQHF.

This clone has only one observation. The rearrangement links TRBV5-6 to TRBJ2-3; D unclear. This CDR3 is 16 amino acids long. The germline gives CDR1 SGHDT, CDR2 YYEEEE. The V end was cut by 0 bases, the J end by 2 bases, with 13 bases between. This chain's CDR3 is CASSLAARIATDTQYF. CDR3 bases: TGTGCCAGCAGCTTGGCCGCCAGAATAGCCACAGATACGCAGTATTTT.

Of note for this clone: A read error may produce the germline difference seen at one junction end. This chain joins TRBV7-7 and TRBJ2-3, with TRBD1 identical over 9 bases. Germline loops: CDR1 SSHAT, CDR2 FNYEAQ (reference sequence). The CDR3 extends over 16 amino acids. CDR3 residues: CASSPLTGGSTDTQYF. CDR3 coding DNA: TGTGCTAGCAGCCCGTTGACAGGGGGAAGCACAGATACGCAGTATTTT.

This clone came up once. The chain links TRBV18 to TRBJ1-1; 8 bases align to TRBD1. Germline CDR1 and CDR2: KGHSH and LQKENI. J lost 8 bases, V lost 4 bases, and 6 bases had no gene match. This CDR3 has 13 amino acids. The CDR3 here is CASSLDRAKEAFF. The CDR3 coding sequence is TGTGCCAGCTCACTGGACAGGGCAAAGGAAGCTTTCTTT.

The V gene is TRBV5-4, the J gene TRBJ2-2; D gene ambiguous. The CDR3 contains 15 residues. CDR1 and CDR2 from the germline V gene are SGHNT and YYREEE (reference sequence). Trimming cost V 0 bases and J 2 bases, with 8 bases left between them. CDR3 in amino acids: CASSLVGRNTGELFF. The CDR3 bases are TGTGCCAGCAGCTTGGTTGGCAGAAACACCGGGGAGCTGTTTTTT.